These T cell receptor beta chains were read from a single sample in a study of tumor and adjacent non-tumor tissue in lung cancer. TCRdb independently ran MiXCR on the multiplex PCR reads; one entry per CDR3 protein. Altogether some 100,000 distinct CDR3 sequences are present, over 55% being singletons, with the ten largest covering approximately 19%. Material for sequencing was distant non-tumor lung tissue. The source is a man aged 30-40 years with non-small cell lung cancer. CDR3s include the opening cysteine and the closing phenylalanine or tryptophan.

v_call: TRBV6-5
j_call: TRBJ1-2
cdr3_aa: CASNLGSTGDGGYTF

v_call: TRBV4-1
j_call: TRBJ1-6
cdr3_aa: CASSQEGGWSSPLHF

v_call: TRBV11-2
j_call: TRBJ2-1
cdr3_aa: CASRVQGAEQFF

v_call: TRBV20-1
j_call: TRBJ2-4
cdr3_aa: CGASVVGRAKNIQYF

v_call: TRBV11-1
j_call: TRBJ1-2
cdr3_aa: CVSSSDRDRPPYTF

v_call: TRBV11-2
j_call: TRBJ2-7
cdr3_aa: CASSPVTTSSLGEQYF

v_call: TRBV11-2
j_call: TRBJ1-5
cdr3_aa: CASSNRWADQPQHF

v_call: TRBV11-2
j_call: TRBJ1-2
cdr3_aa: CASSLLPGQINYGYTF

v_call: TRBV5-5
j_call: TRBJ1-1
cdr3_aa: CASSLGGFELTEALF

v_call: TRBV4-1
j_call: TRBJ1-1
cdr3_aa: CASNQDRVNTEAFF